The clone carrying this T cell receptor (beta chain) was observed a few times. Its antigen is undetermined. Germline V gene sequence: CDR1 MNHEY, CDR2 SVGAGI. The CDR3 loop spans 17 amino acids. V lost 0 bases, J lost 3 bases, and 15 bases lay in between. These data belong to a study of T cell repertoires in cytomegalovirus infection. Broader study findings: It was HLA-C-restricted CMV-specific TCR beta clonotypes that dominated the response ex vivo.

Using its own MiXCR run on the reads, TCRdb lists one record per CDR3 protein. There are hundreds of thousands of distinct CDR3 sequences in the sample; 24% occur only once, and approximately 8% lies in the top ten. Sequencing was done on a sample of CD8+ T cells from PBMCs. This TCR came from a human donor in good health (CMV status not recorded). Some clones in this sample may be carry-over from other donors' samples. The gene calls are TRBV6-5 and TRBJ2-1; TRBD2 is a possible D gene (5 bases). This CDR3 is CASSYSSSRGYYNEQFF. The CDR3 bases are TGTGCCAGCAGTTACTCATCCAGCAGAGGGTACTACAATGAGCAGTTCTTC.